Detailed here is one T cell receptor (beta chain). TCRdb's table, derived via immunoSEQ multiplex PCR, lists solely in-frame clones and lacks some. The data hold 30,000 or so clones, with roughly three quarters observed a single time. This specimen comes from a study of OX40 agonist ivuxolimab in advanced cancers. The wider study: While on treatment, patients had intravenous ivuxolimab at 0.01 to 10 mg/kg every 2 weeks. The study reported partial responses in three patients: one hepatocellular carcinoma, two cutaneous melanoma.

Germline V CDR1 and CDR2: SGHTA, FQGNSA. The CDR3 extends over 14 amino acids. Trimming took 5 bases from V and 3 from J, leaving 11 bases between them. This clonotype was obtained from an adult with an advanced solid tumor such as melanoma, head and neck, liver or kidney cancer. This sample comprised CD4+ or CD8+ T cells sorted from blood, obtained in a trial of the OX40 agonist ivuxolimab. The chain couples TRBV7-2 to TRBJ1-5, with D hard to call. CDR3 DNA: TGTGCCAGCAGCCTCGGACGGCTCAATCAGCCCCAGCATTTT. Translated, it gives CASSLGRLNQPQHF.